These 14 T cell receptor beta chains were all obtained from the same sample, sequenced in a study of blood T cell repertoires in COVID-19. Profiling relied on immunoSEQ multiplex PCR, and the TCRdb table lists in-frame clones only, not all of them. The table shows approximately 360,000 clones, with over 75% occurring only once. Sequencing was performed on PBMCs or T cells enriched from blood (not recorded which). These receptors were taken from a man aged 35 to 55 in a cohort exposed to, infected with or recovered from COVID-19 (not recorded which).

The rearrangement uses TRBV6-5 and TRBJ1-5; 8 positions agree with TRBD1. CDR3 length equals 14 residues. J lost 11 bases, V lost 6 bases, and 12 bases had no gene match. Germline V gene lookup returns CDR1 MNHEY and CDR2 SVGAGI. The CDR3 DNA is TGTGCCAGCAGCCCCGACAGGGGCCCGCAAACCCAGCATTTT. This sequence encodes CASSPDRGPQTQHF.

The V gene is TRBV19, the J gene TRBJ2-2; 8 positions agree with TRBD2. The CDR3 loop spans 16 amino acids. V was clipped by 1 base and J by 4 bases; unmatched bases: 5. The germline V gene encodes CDR1 LNHDA and CDR2 SQIVND (reference sequence). CDR3 coding DNA: TGTGCCAGTAGTATAGTCCGGGGGGGCGGCACCGGGGAGCTGTTTTTT. Residues: CASSIVRGGGTGELFF. Full variable domain (rest looked up from reference TRBV19 and TRBJ2-2): DGGITQSPKYLFRKEGQNVTLSCEQNLNHDAMYWYRQDPGQGLRLIYYSQIVNDFQKGDIAEGYSVSREKKESFPLTVTSAQKNPTAFYLCASSIVRGGGTGELFFGEGSRLTVL.

The chain uses TRBV6-1 and TRBJ2-7, with 7 bases identical to TRBD2. The CDR3 totals 14 residues. The V gene's germline CDR1 is MNHNS and CDR2 SASEGT. V shed 3 bases, J shed 4 bases, and the junction held 6 bases outside the gene matches. CDR3 protein: CASSDPGLRYEQYF. The CDR3 DNA follows: TGTGCCAGCAGTGACCCGGGACTACGGTACGAGCAGTACTTC.

The gene calls are TRBV19 and TRBJ1-6, with 10 bases lining up with TRBD1. Germline values: CDR1 LNHDA, CDR2 SQIVND (reference sequence). The CDR3 covers 15 residues. V gave up 8 bases and J gave up 14 bases; unmatched junction bases: 15. Here the CDR3 reads CASSSGDRGNVALHF. In DNA form, the CDR3 reads TGTGCCAGTTCCAGTGGGGACAGGGGAAATGTAGCCCTCCACTTT.

The CDR3 region has the DNA TGTGCCAGCTCAGCTTTAGCGGGAGTCTCCTACAATGAGCAGTTCTTC. This encodes CASSALAGVSYNEQFF. The rearrangement uses TRBV18 and TRBJ2-1; TRBD2 agrees at 9 bases. Germline CDR1 KGHSH, CDR2 LQKENI. With 5 bases clipped from V and 0 bases from J, the junction kept 5 bases outside the gene matches. The CDR3 spans 16 residues.

The CDR3 DNA is TGTGCCAGCAGTTACTTCCCACAGGGGCTAGATTCACCCCTCCACTTT. Its protein product is CASSYFPQGLDSPLHF. The chain joins TRBV6-5 to TRBJ1-6; 7 bases map to TRBD1. Germline CDR1 reads MNHEY; CDR2 reads SVGAGI. CDR3 size: 16 residues. With V trimmed by 1 base and J by 8 bases, 8 bases remained unmatched.

This clone was counted a single time. The chain has TRBV5-1 and TRBJ2-5, with 8 positions matching TRBD2. This CDR3 has 15 amino acids. Germline lookup yields CDR1 SGHRS and CDR2 YFSETQ. After removal of 0 bases from V and 9 bases from J, the junction contained 10 bases not matched to a gene. The CDR3 loop reads CASSLGLAGGSAQYF. Here the CDR3 DNA reads TGCGCCAGCAGCTTGGGGCTAGCGGGCGGATCGGCCCAGTACTTC. Full variable domain (missing parts from reference TRBV5-1 and TRBJ2-5): KAGVTQTPRYLIKTRGQQVTLSCSPISGHRSVSWYQQTPGQGLQFLFEYFSETQRNKGNFPGRFSGRQFSNSRSEMNVSTLELGDSALYLCASSLGLAGGSAQYFGPGTRLLVL.

V usage is TRBV6-5 and J usage is TRBJ2-7, with 10 bases that match TRBD2. The ends lost 2 bases at V and 3 bases at J; junction bases unmatched: 7. Germline V gene data show CDR1 as MNHEY and CDR2 as SVGAGI. The CDR3 runs to 16 residues. The CDR3 DNA is TGTGCCAGCAGTTACATGTGGGCTAGCGGGAGCTACGAGCAGTACTTC. Translating gives CASSYMWASGSYEQYF.

The sample holds a few counts of this clone. The rearrangement uses TRBV5-1 and TRBJ1-2; 7 bases align to TRBD1. CDR1 and CDR2 (germline): SGHRS, YFSETQ. The CDR3 extends over 15 amino acids. V lost 3 bases, J lost 0 bases, and 5 bases stayed unmatched. CDR3 residues: CASSSGGTANYGYTF. Written as DNA, the CDR3 is TGCGCCAGCAGCTCTGGTGGGACAGCTAACTATGGCTACACCTTC.

The CDR3 is CASSGPGKDRYEQYF. CDR3 nucleotides: TGTGCCAGCAGTGGACCAGGGAAGGACCGATACGAGCAGTACTTC. The chain joins TRBV2 to TRBJ2-7; a possible D gene is TRBD1 (5 bases). Trimming took off 4 bases at V and 4 bases at J, with 17 bases between the two ends. There are 15 residues in the CDR3. Germline V CDR1 and CDR2: SNHLY, FYNNEI.

The V and J genes are TRBV30 and TRBJ1-1; D uncertain. Trimming shortened V by 0 bases and J by 1 base, and 15 bases separated the two germline ends. The CDR3 is 16 amino acids. Germline-derived CDR1 and CDR2 are GTSNPN and SVGIG (reference sequence). The CDR3 protein is CAWSVRGRVWNTEAFF. The CDR3 DNA follows: TGTGCCTGGAGTGTCCGGGGTAGGGTTTGGAACACTGAAGCTTTCTTT.

The V call is TRBV19, the J call TRBJ1-3; D is unclear. The CDR3 extends over 18 amino acids. V gave up 3 bases and J gave up 0 bases, with 18 bases separating them. CDR1 LNHDA and CDR2 SQIVND come from the germline V gene (reference sequence). CDR3 region: CASSIPGSLGNSGNTIYF. The CDR3 DNA is TGTGCCAGTAGTATCCCGGGGTCTCTGGGGAACTCTGGAAACACCATATATTTT.

The chain combines TRBV5-1 with TRBJ2-5; perhaps TRBD2 as D (7 bases). Trimming removed 0 bases from V and 3 bases from J, with 15 bases in between. Germline CDR1 and CDR2: SGHRS and YFSETQ. This CDR3 region has 16 residues. The CDR3 DNA is TGCGCCAGCAGCTTGGATCCAGGGGAGGGTAAAGAGACCCAGTACTTC. Translation: CASSLDPGEGKETQYF. The variable domain in full, completed from reference TRBV5-1 and TRBJ2-5, reads KAGVTQTPRYLIKTRGQQVTLSCSPISGHRSVSWYQQTPGQGLQFLFEYFSETQRNKGNFPGRFSGRQFSNSRSEMNVSTLELGDSALYLCASSLDPGEGKETQYFGPGTRLLVL.

The chain combines TRBV5-1 with TRBJ2-1; perhaps TRBD2 as D (5 bases). V dropped 6 bases and J dropped 3 bases, with 13 bases sitting between them. The germline CDR1 and CDR2 sequences are SGHRS and YFSETQ. The CDR3 is 14 residues long. In DNA, the CDR3 is TGCGCCAGCACTGCGGAGGCCCTCTACAATGAGCAGTTCTTC. Translating it yields CASTAEALYNEQFF.